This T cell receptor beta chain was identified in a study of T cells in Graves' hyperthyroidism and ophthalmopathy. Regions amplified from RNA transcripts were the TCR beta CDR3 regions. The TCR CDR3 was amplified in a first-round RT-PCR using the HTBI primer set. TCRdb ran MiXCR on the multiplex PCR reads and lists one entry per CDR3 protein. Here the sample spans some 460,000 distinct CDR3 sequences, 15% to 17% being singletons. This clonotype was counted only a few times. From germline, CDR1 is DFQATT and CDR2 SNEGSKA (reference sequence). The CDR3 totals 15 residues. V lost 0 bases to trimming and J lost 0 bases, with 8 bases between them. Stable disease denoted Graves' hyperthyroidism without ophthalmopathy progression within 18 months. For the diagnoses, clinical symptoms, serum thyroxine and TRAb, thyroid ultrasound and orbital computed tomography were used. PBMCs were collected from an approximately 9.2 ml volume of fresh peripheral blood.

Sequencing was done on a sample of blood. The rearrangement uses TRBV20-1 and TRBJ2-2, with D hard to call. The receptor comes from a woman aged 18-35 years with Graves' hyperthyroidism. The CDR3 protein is CSARDRIANTGELFF. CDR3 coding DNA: TGCAGTGCTAGAGATCGTATAGCGAACACCGGGGAGCTGTTTTTT.